These T cell receptor beta chains were read from a single sample in a study of blood T cells in healthy people across ages. MiXCR, applied by TCRdb to the 5' RACE reads, yields one record per CDR3 protein. The table has around 1,800,000 distinct CDR3 sequences, roughly 43% seen once; the top ten hold roughly 24%. Sequencing used blood. The receptor source for this set is a human donor in good health. CDR3s include the opening cysteine and the closing phenylalanine or tryptophan. Each record gives: D gene, clone size, J gene, V gene, CDR3 DNA, CDR3 protein. A D gene is named only where the DNA matches it firmly. Where a row states a size, it is once, few, many or the class of an expanded clone; other rows omit it.

D gene: TRBD1
clone size: NA
J gene: TRBJ2-1
V gene: TRBV29-1
CDR3 DNA: TGCAGCGTCGAACCACAGGGGACGGGTGAGCAGTTCTTC
CDR3 protein: CSVEPQGTGEQFF

D gene: NA
clone size: NA
J gene: TRBJ1-2
V gene: TRBV3-1
CDR3 DNA: TGTGCCAGCAGCCAACTTTCCAGGGGAGGTGGCTACACCTTC
CDR3 protein: CASSQLSRGGGYTF

D gene: NA
clone size: NA
J gene: TRBJ1-5
V gene: TRBV7-2
CDR3 DNA: TGTGCCAGCAGCTTCCTATGGGAGCCCAATCAGCCCCAGCATTTT
CDR3 protein: CASSFLWEPNQPQHF

D gene: NA
clone size: few
J gene: TRBJ2-5
V gene: TRBV28
CDR3 DNA: TGTGCCAGCACCGCAACTTACAGGGCCGGGGAGACCCAGTACTTC
CDR3 protein: CASTATYRAGETQYF

D gene: TRBD1
clone size: NA
J gene: TRBJ1-6
V gene: TRBV6-2/TRBV6-3
CDR3 DNA: TGTGCCAGCAGGCCGGGACAGCTGAATTCACCCCTCCACTTT
CDR3 protein: CASRPGQLNSPLHF

D gene: TRBD1
clone size: few
J gene: TRBJ1-2
V gene: TRBV20-1
CDR3 DNA: TGCAGTGCTCAGCTCAAGGGGGCGGATGGCTACACCTTC
CDR3 protein: CSAQLKGADGYTF

D gene: NA
clone size: NA
J gene: TRBJ2-2
V gene: TRBV4-1
CDR3 DNA: TGCGCCAGCAGCCAGTCCCGGGGCGGGGACTTCACCGGGGAGCTGTTTTTT
CDR3 protein: CASSQSRGGDFTGELFF

D gene: TRBD1
clone size: few
J gene: TRBJ2-7
V gene: TRBV6-2/TRBV6-3
CDR3 DNA: TGTGCTACTAACACAGGGGGCTTGTACGAGCAGTACTTC
CDR3 protein: CATNTGGLYEQYF

D gene: NA
clone size: NA
J gene: TRBJ2-1
V gene: TRBV5-4
CDR3 DNA: TGTGCCAGCAGCTTAAAGAAGGGTAACAATGAGCAGTTCTTC
CDR3 protein: CASSLKKGNNEQFF

D gene: NA
clone size: NA
J gene: TRBJ2-6
V gene: TRBV2
CDR3 DNA: TGTGCCAGCATCCCGGGGATCTCTGGGGCCAACGTCCTGACTTTC
CDR3 protein: CASIPGISGANVLTF

D gene: NA
clone size: NA
J gene: TRBJ2-7
V gene: TRBV20-1
CDR3 DNA: TGCAGTGCTAGACCTCCGGGACTCCCCTACGAGCAGTACTTC
CDR3 protein: CSARPPGLPYEQYF

D gene: NA
clone size: few
J gene: TRBJ2-3
V gene: TRBV3-1
CDR3 DNA: TGTGCCAGCAGCCAAGAATCGGTAGATACGCAGTATTTT
CDR3 protein: CASSQESVDTQYF

D gene: NA
clone size: NA
J gene: TRBJ2-7
V gene: TRBV20-1
CDR3 DNA: TGCAGTGCTAGAGGCCAAGGGGTGCAGCAGTACTTC
CDR3 protein: CSARGQGVQQYF

D gene: TRBD1
clone size: NA
J gene: TRBJ1-1
V gene: TRBV11-1
CDR3 DNA: TGTGCCAGCAGCTGGGAAATGACAGGGACCACTGAAGCTTTCTTT
CDR3 protein: CASSWEMTGTTEAFF

D gene: TRBD2
clone size: few
J gene: TRBJ2-7
V gene: TRBV9
CDR3 DNA: TGTGCCAGCAGCATCTCCGGGACTAGAGGCGAGCAGTACTTC
CDR3 protein: CASSISGTRGEQYF

D gene: NA
clone size: few
J gene: TRBJ1-3
V gene: TRBV2
CDR3 DNA: TGTGCCAGCAGCATGGGGGTGTTCGGAAACACCATATATTTT
CDR3 protein: CASSMGVFGNTIYF

D gene: TRBD1
clone size: NA
J gene: TRBJ2-7
V gene: TRBV4-3
CDR3 DNA: TGCGCCAGCAGCCAGGCTCAAGGGACAGGGTGGACCTACGAGCAGTACTTC
CDR3 protein: CASSQAQGTGWTYEQYF

D gene: TRBD2
clone size: few
J gene: TRBJ2-5
V gene: TRBV12-3/TRBV12-4
CDR3 DNA: TGTGCCAACTCGCGCGGGGGTAGTGAAGAGACCCAGTACTTC
CDR3 protein: CANSRGGSEETQYF

D gene: NA
clone size: few
J gene: TRBJ2-3
V gene: TRBV20-1
CDR3 DNA: TGCAGTGCTACCATCTCAGGGGATACGCAGTATTTT
CDR3 protein: CSATISGDTQYF

D gene: TRBD1
clone size: NA
J gene: TRBJ1-2
V gene: TRBV12-3/TRBV12-4
CDR3 DNA: TGTGCCAGCAGTCCCGGACAGGGAATGGAGCATGGCTACACCTTC
CDR3 protein: CASSPGQGMEHGYTF

D gene: NA
clone size: NA
J gene: TRBJ2-7
V gene: TRBV6-5
CDR3 DNA: TGTGCCAGCAGTCCCCTCGCCGGGGCGTCCGAGCAGTACTTC
CDR3 protein: CASSPLAGASEQYF

D gene: NA
clone size: NA
J gene: TRBJ1-4
V gene: TRBV14
CDR3 DNA: TGTGCCAGCAGCCAAGTTGAAGGGTGGAAACTGTTTTTT
CDR3 protein: CASSQVEGWKLFF

D gene: NA
clone size: few
J gene: TRBJ2-1
V gene: TRBV27
CDR3 DNA: TGTGCCAGCAGTTCAGCGACGACGAGCTCCTACAATGAGCAGTTCTTC
CDR3 protein: CASSSATTSSYNEQFF

D gene: NA
clone size: many
J gene: TRBJ2-7
V gene: TRBV12-3/TRBV12-4
CDR3 DNA: TGTGCCAGCAGTTTTTTGGGGGCAAAGAACGAGCAGTACTTC
CDR3 protein: CASSFLGAKNEQYF

D gene: TRBD2
clone size: NA
J gene: TRBJ2-3
V gene: TRBV4-3
CDR3 DNA: TGCGCCAGCAGCCAAGAGTTTAGCGGGGAAACAGATACGCAGTATTTT
CDR3 protein: CASSQEFSGETDTQYF

D gene: NA
clone size: NA
J gene: TRBJ2-3
V gene: TRBV2
CDR3 DNA: TGTGCCAGCAAATCCCCCTTAGATACGCAGTATTTT
CDR3 protein: CASKSPLDTQYF

D gene: TRBD1
clone size: NA
J gene: TRBJ1-4
V gene: TRBV7-2
CDR3 DNA: TGTGCCAGCAGCTCCAGGGACAGGTTCAATGAAAAACGGTTTTTT
CDR3 protein: CASSSRDRFNEKRFF

D gene: NA
clone size: NA
J gene: TRBJ1-2
V gene: TRBV29-1
CDR3 DNA: TGCAGCGTTGTAGGCCAGGGAAACTACACCTTC
CDR3 protein: CSVVGQGNYTF

D gene: NA
clone size: NA
J gene: TRBJ2-1
V gene: TRBV20-1
CDR3 DNA: TGCAGTGCTAGAGTGGTGGGCTACAATGAGCAGTTCTTC
CDR3 protein: CSARVVGYNEQFF

D gene: NA
clone size: NA
J gene: TRBJ1-5
V gene: TRBV14
CDR3 DNA: TGTGCCAGCAACCAAGAATCACTACATCAGCCCCAGCATTTT
CDR3 protein: CASNQESLHQPQHF

D gene: TRBD1
clone size: many
J gene: TRBJ1-2
V gene: TRBV29-1
CDR3 DNA: TGCAGCGTTCAGGGGGCCCACTATGGCTACACCTTC
CDR3 protein: CSVQGAHYGYTF

D gene: NA
clone size: NA
J gene: TRBJ2-4
V gene: TRBV3-1
CDR3 DNA: TGTGCCAGCAGCCAAATGGACTGGAAAGAGTACAATGAGCAGTACTTC
CDR3 protein: CASSQMDWKEYNEQYF

D gene: NA
clone size: NA
J gene: TRBJ1-2
V gene: TRBV20-1
CDR3 DNA: TGCAGTGGCAGAGGGGACACTGACTATGGCTACACCTTC
CDR3 protein: CSGRGDTDYGYTF

D gene: NA
clone size: few
J gene: TRBJ1-6
V gene: TRBV4-3
CDR3 DNA: TGCGCCAGCAGCCAGAGCGGGGGGACCTATAATTCACCCCTCCACTTT
CDR3 protein: CASSQSGGTYNSPLHF

D gene: NA
clone size: NA
J gene: TRBJ1-1
V gene: TRBV5-1
CDR3 DNA: TGCGCCAGCAGCTTCTCAGAAACCACTGAAGCTTTCTTT
CDR3 protein: CASSFSETTEAFF

D gene: TRBD1
clone size: few
J gene: TRBJ2-4
V gene: TRBV28
CDR3 DNA: TGTGCCAGCAGTTTATTTGGCAGGGGGCGCCTATTAAGTCCGGGGGAGTACTTC
CDR3 protein: CASSLFGRGRLLSPGEYF

D gene: NA
clone size: NA
J gene: TRBJ1-1
V gene: TRBV20-1
CDR3 DNA: TGCAGTGCTTCTATATGGACTAGACTCGCTGAAGCTTTCTTT
CDR3 protein: CSASIWTRLAEAFF

D gene: NA
clone size: NA
J gene: TRBJ1-5
V gene: TRBV30
CDR3 DNA: TGTGCCTGGAGTGTGGTACTGAGGGATCAGCCCCAGCATTTT
CDR3 protein: CAWSVVLRDQPQHF

D gene: NA
clone size: NA
J gene: TRBJ2-3
V gene: TRBV7-2
CDR3 DNA: TGTGCCAGCTCTAGCGAACGCACAGATACGCAGTATTTT
CDR3 protein: CASSSERTDTQYF

D gene: NA
clone size: NA
J gene: TRBJ2-7
V gene: TRBV20-1
CDR3 DNA: TGCAGTGCTCGAGCTCCGGGGCAAAGCTCCTACGAGCAGTACTTC
CDR3 protein: CSARAPGQSSYEQYF

D gene: NA
clone size: NA
J gene: TRBJ2-5
V gene: TRBV7-2
CDR3 DNA: TGTGCCAGCAGCTGCAGTCTCCTTACGGGAGAGACCCAGTACTTC
CDR3 protein: CASSCSLLTGETQYF

D gene: NA
clone size: few
J gene: TRBJ1-2
V gene: TRBV4-3
CDR3 DNA: TGCGCCAGCAGCCAAGAAAGACAGAGCCTCCCTTACTATGGCTACACCTTC
CDR3 protein: CASSQERQSLPYYGYTF

D gene: TRBD2
clone size: NA
J gene: TRBJ2-2
V gene: TRBV7-2
CDR3 DNA: TGTGCCAGCAGCTACGCTGGCGGGGGAACCGGGGAGCTGTTTTTT
CDR3 protein: CASSYAGGGTGELFF

D gene: NA
clone size: NA
J gene: TRBJ2-1
V gene: TRBV9
CDR3 DNA: TGTGCCAGCAGCTCATTGGGGCTAGCGCCACCAAATGAGCAGTTCTTC
CDR3 protein: CASSSLGLAPPNEQFF

D gene: NA
clone size: few
J gene: TRBJ1-2
V gene: TRBV5-1
CDR3 DNA: TGCGCCAGCATGGGTAATGCCGGGGGGAGCGGCTACACCTTC
CDR3 protein: CASMGNAGGSGYTF

D gene: TRBD1
clone size: NA
J gene: TRBJ1-4
V gene: TRBV29-1
CDR3 DNA: TGCAGCGCCTCGGGACAGGGGGCAGAGGGTGAAAAACTGTTTTTT
CDR3 protein: CSASGQGAEGEKLFF

D gene: NA
clone size: few
J gene: TRBJ2-4
V gene: TRBV28
CDR3 DNA: TGTGCCAGCAGTCCCAACGGACGCTTTGAGGGAAACATTCAGTACTTC
CDR3 protein: CASSPNGRFEGNIQYF